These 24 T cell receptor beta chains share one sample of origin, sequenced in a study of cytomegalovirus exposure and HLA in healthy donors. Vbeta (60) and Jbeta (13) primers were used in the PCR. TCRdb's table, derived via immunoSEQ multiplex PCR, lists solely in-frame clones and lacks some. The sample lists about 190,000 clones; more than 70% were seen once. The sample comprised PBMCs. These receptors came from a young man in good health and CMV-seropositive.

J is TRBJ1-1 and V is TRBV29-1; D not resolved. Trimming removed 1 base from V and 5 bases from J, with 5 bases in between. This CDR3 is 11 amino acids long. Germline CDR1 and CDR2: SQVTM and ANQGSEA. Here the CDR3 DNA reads TGCAGCGTTGAAGCGGTGACTGAAGCTTTCTTT. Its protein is CSVEAVTEAFF.

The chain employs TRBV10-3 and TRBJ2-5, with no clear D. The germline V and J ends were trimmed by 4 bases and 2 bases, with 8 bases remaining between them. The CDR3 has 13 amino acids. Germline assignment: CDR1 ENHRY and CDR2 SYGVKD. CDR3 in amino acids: CAISGGSQETQYF. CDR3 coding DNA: TGTGCCATCAGTGGTGGCTCGCAAGAGACCCAGTACTTC.

CDR3 DNA sequence: TGTGCCAGCAGTCGAGGTAATTCACCCCTCCACTTT. Encoded protein: CASSRGNSPLHF. The rearrangement joins TRBV2 to TRBJ1-6, with unresolved D. The CDR3 has 12 amino acids. Trimming took 5 bases from V and 6 from J, leaving 5 bases between them. CDR1 and CDR2 (germline): SNHLY, FYNNEI.

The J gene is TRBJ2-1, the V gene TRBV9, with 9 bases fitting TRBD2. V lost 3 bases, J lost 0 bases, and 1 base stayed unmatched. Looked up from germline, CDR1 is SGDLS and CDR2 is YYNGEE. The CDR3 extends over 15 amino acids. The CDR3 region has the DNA TGTGCCAGCAGCGATAGCGGGAGCTCCTACAATGAGCAGTTCTTC. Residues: CASSDSGSSYNEQFF.

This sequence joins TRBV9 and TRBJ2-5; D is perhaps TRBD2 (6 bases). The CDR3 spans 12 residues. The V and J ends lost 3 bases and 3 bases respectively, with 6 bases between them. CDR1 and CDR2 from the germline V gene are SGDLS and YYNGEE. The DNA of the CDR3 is TGTGCCAGCAGCGGGGGGGAAGAGACCCAGTACTTC. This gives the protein CASSGGEETQYF.

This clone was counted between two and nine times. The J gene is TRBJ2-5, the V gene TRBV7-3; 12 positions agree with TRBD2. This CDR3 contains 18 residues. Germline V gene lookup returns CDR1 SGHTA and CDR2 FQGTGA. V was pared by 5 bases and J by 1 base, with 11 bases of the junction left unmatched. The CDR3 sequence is CASSPSSGGGRFQETQYF. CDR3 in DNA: TGTGCCAGCAGCCCATCTAGCGGGGGGGGCCGGTTCCAAGAGACCCAGTACTTC.

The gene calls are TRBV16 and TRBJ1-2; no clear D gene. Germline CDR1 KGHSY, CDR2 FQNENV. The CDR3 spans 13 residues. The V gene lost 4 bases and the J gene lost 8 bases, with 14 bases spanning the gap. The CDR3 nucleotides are TGTGCCAGCAGCCGCCCCGAGCAGAGGGGCTACACCTTC. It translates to CASSRPEQRGYTF.

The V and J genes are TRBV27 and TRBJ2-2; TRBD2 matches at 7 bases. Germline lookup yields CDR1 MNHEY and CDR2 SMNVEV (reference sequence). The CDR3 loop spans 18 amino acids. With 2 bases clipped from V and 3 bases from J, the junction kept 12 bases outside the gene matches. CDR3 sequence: CASSLDVYAGVDTGELFF. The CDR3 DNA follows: TGTGCCAGCAGTTTAGATGTTTATGCGGGAGTGGACACCGGGGAGCTGTTTTTT.

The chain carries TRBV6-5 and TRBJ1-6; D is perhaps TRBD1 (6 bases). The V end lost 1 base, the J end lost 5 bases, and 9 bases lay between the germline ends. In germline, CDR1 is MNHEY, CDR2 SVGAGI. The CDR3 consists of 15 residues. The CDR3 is CASSYWQGNNSPLHF. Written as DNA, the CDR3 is TGTGCCAGCAGTTACTGGCAGGGGAATAATTCACCCCTCCACTTT.

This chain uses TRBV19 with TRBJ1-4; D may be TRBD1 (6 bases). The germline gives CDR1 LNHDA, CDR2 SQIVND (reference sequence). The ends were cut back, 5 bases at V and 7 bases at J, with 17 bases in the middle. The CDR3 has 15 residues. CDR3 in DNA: TGTGCCAGTAGTTTGTACAGGGAGGGAGCTGAAAAACTGTTTTTT. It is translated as CASSLYREGAEKLFF.

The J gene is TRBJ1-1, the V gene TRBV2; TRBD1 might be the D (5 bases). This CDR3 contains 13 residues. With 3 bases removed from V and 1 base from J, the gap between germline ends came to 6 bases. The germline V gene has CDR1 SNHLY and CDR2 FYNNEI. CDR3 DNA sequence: TGTGCCAGCAGTGACCAGGGGAACACTGAAGCTTTCTTT. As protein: CASSDQGNTEAFF.

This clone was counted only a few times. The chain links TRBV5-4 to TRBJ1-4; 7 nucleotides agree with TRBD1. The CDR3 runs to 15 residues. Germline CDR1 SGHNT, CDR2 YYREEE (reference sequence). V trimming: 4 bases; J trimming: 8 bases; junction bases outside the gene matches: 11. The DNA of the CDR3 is TGTGCCAGCAGCGCCAGGACAGGTGGGGCCGAAAAACTGTTTTTT. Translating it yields CASSARTGGAEKLFF.

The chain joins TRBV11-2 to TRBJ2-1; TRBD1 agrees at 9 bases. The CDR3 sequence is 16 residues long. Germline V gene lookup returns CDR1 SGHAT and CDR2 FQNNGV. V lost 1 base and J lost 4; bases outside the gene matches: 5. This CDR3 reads CASSLVGTGSYNEQFF. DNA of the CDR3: TGTGCCAGCAGCTTAGTAGGGACAGGGAGTTACAATGAGCAGTTCTTC.

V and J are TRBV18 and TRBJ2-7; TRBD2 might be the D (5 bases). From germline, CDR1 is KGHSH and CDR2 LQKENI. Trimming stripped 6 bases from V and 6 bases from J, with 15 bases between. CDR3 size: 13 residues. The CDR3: CASSTVGVTEQYF. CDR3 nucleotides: TGTGCCAGCTCGACGGTCGGGGTAACCGAGCAGTACTTC.

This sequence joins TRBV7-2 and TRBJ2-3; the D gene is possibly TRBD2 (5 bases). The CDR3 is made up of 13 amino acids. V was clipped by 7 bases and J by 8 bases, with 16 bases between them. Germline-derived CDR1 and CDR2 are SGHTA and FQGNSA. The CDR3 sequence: CASIPPGGGTQYF. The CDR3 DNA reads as TGTGCCAGCATCCCCCCCGGCGGAGGTACGCAGTATTTT.

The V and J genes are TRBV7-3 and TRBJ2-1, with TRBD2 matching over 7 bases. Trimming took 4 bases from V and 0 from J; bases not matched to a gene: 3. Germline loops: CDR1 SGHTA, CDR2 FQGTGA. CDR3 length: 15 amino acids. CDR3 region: CASSSAGSSYNEQFF. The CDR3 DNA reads TGTGCCAGCAGCTCAGCGGGGAGCTCCTACAATGAGCAGTTCTTC.

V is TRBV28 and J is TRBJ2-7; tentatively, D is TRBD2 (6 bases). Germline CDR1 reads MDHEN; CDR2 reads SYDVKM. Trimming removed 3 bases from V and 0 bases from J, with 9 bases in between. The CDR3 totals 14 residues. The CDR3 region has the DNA TGTGCCAGCAGTTTCGACGGGAGCTCCTACGAGCAGTACTTC. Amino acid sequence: CASSFDGSSYEQYF.

CDR3 in DNA: TGTGCCAGCAGCACGCCGGACAGGGTTGGTGAGCAGTTCTTC. Translated: CASSTPDRVGEQFF. This chain connects TRBV7-2 to TRBJ2-1; the match to TRBD1 covers 8 bases. The junction had 9 bases not matched to a gene; V was cut back by 5 bases and J by 9 bases. CDR3 size: 14 residues. CDR1 is SGHTA and CDR2 is FQGNSA in the germline V gene.

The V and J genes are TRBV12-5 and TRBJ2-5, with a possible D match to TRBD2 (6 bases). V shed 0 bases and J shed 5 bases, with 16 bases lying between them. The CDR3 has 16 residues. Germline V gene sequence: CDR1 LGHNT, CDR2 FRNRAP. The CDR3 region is CASGLVTWWEVETQYF. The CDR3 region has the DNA TGTGCTAGTGGTTTGGTCACTTGGTGGGAGGTTGAGACCCAGTACTTC.

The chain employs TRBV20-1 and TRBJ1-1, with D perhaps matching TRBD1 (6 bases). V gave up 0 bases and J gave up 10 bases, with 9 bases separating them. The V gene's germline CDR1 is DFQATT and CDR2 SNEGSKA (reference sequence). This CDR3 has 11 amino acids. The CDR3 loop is CSARDRGGAFF. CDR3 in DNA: TGCAGTGCTAGAGATAGGGGGGGAGCTTTCTTT.

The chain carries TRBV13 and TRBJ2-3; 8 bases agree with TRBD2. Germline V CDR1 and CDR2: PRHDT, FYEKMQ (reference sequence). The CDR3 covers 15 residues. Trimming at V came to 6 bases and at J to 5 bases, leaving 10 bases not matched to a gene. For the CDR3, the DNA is TGTGCCAGCAGTCCTTTTAGCGGGGTGGGAGATACGCAGTATTTT. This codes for CASSPFSGVGDTQYF.

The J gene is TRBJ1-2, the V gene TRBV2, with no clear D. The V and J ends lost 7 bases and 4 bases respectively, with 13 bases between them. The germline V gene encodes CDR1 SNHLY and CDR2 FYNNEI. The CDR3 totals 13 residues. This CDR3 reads CASKVEGFYGYTF. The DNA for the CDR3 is TGTGCCAGCAAGGTGGAGGGCTTCTATGGCTACACCTTC. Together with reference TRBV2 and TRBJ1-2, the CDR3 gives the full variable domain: EPEVTQTPSHQVTQMGQEVILRCVPISNHLYFYWYRQILGQKVEFLVSFYNNEISEKSEIFDDQFSVERPDGSNFTLKIRSTKLEDSAMYFCASKVEGFYGYTFGSGTRLTVV.

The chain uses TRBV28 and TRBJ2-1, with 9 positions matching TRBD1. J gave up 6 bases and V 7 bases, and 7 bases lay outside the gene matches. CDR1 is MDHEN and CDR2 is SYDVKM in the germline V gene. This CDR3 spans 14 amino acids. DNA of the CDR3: TGTGCCAGCACAGAGGGACAGGGAAGCAATGAGCAGTTCTTC. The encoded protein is CASTEGQGSNEQFF.

In DNA form, the CDR3 reads TGTGCCAGCAGCCTCCGGGACAGGGGGAACTACGAGCAGTACTTC. Its protein product is CASSLRDRGNYEQYF. The chain recombines TRBV11-2 with TRBJ2-7; 11 bases match TRBD1. Germline V gene sequence: CDR1 SGHAT, CDR2 FQNNGV. With 5 bases clipped from V and 3 bases from J, the junction kept 6 bases outside the gene matches. The CDR3 runs 15 residues.